A single TCR beta chain is shown here with its context. Here the CDR3 omits its conserved ending phenylalanine or tryptophan, so a read error is the likely source. No DNA is shown, since the ends of the CDR3 on it are uncertain; the CDR3 is the one TCRdb lists. Both ends counted, the CDR3 spans 13 residues. The V gene's germline CDR1 is KGHDR and CDR2 SFDVKD. This sample was taken from a study of tumor-infiltrating lymphocytes in oesophageal squamous cell carcinoma. TCRdb ran MiXCR on the PCR reads and lists one entry per CDR3 protein. The profile covers 15,000 to 20,000 distinct CDR3 sequences, with around 43% appearing a single time and 13% taken by the ten largest.

The source material was normal esophageal tissue next to the tumor. The chain employs TRBV24-1 and TRBJ2-3; the table's D call TRBD1 went unverified against the DNA. The clonotype comes from a male donor with esophageal squamous cell carcinoma. The CDR3: CATSDPDEQFFGP.